A selection of T cell receptor beta chains follows, all from one sample in a study of cytomegalovirus exposure and HLA in healthy donors. TCRdb keeps only in-frame clones here, not all; method: immunoSEQ multiplex PCR. The top ten hold 15% to 19% of the sample, which has more than 200,000 clones, more than 60% seen once. Material for sequencing was PBMCs. The receptors come from a man aged 35 to 55 in good health and CMV-seronegative. Each CDR3 is given without its conserved first and last residue. Size is omitted from some rows. Given values are once, few, many or a class for expanded clones.

>TRBV2|TRBJ1-5|.
ASSETGSNQPQH
>TRBV19|TRBJ1-2|.
ASSIGFRSGYT
>TRBV28|TRBJ2-5|.
ASSPAGPVETQY
>TRBV9|TRBJ2-7|.
ASSEGDRGREQY
>TRBV5-5|TRBJ1-1|.
ASSLGQGASEAF
>TRBV10-1|TRBJ1-4|.
ASSDPRRVATNEKLF
>TRBV5-1|TRBJ1-2|.
ASSLGQGIHGYT
>TRBV4-2|TRBJ2-1|.
ASSQDGIYNEQF
>TRBV19|TRBJ2-1|.
ASSILAGGGNEQF
>TRBV19|TRBJ2-2|.
ASSIDGSATGELF
>TRBV13|TRBJ1-1|.
ASSLIDRGHEDGGPNPTEAF
>TRBV7-9|TRBJ2-7|.
ASSPGAGVPRNEQY
>TRBV5-4|TRBJ2-2|.
ASSVPRQGGTGELF
>TRBV6-5|TRBJ1-6|.
ASSTGQGSNPLH
>TRBV7-9|TRBJ1-5|.
ASSSGSNNQPQH
>TRBV5-6|.|.
ASSLGGEQY
>TRBV13|TRBJ2-3|.
ASSSERGGTDTQY
>TRBV9|TRBJ2-5|.
ASSASGSLGTQY
>TRBV28|TRBJ1-6|few
ASSLSLSPLH
>TRBV18|TRBJ2-1|.
ASSPLELGAHNEQF
>TRBV6-1|TRBJ1-3|.
ASSDFERAGGNTIY
>TRBV7-9|TRBJ1-4|.
ASSSGGGEKLF
>TRBV19|TRBJ1-1|.
ASGRDTYVAF
>TRBV10-3|TRBJ2-1|.
AISIPGQGFDEQF
>TRBV15|TRBJ2-1|.
ATSREGTAYNEQF
>TRBV12-5|TRBJ2-1|.
ASGLEQSNEQF
>TRBV7-9|TRBJ1-1|.
ASSLGSGGYTEAF
>TRBV5-6|TRBJ1-4|.
ASSLGQGSEKLF
>TRBV4-1|TRBJ1-2|.
ASSQSGSEGWYGYT
>TRBV5-1|TRBJ1-2|.
ASKSLSGHGYT
>TRBV19|TRBJ1-6|.
ASSPPGQNNSPLH